This T cell receptor beta chain stems from a study of control samples from healthy donors and cancer patients. The data were produced by immunoSEQ multiplex PCR, yet TCRdb's version contains in-frame clones alone and is incomplete. The sample has about 130,000 clones, over 90% seen once. Between the trimmed V and J ends, which lost 0 bases and 11 bases, there was a span of 16 bases. The CDR3 sequence is 14 residues long. Germline-derived CDR1 and CDR2 are PRHDT and FYEKMQ (reference sequence). The rearrangement uses TRBV13 and TRBJ1-1; the D gene is possibly TRBD1 (5 bases). The sequencing input was PBMCs. This receptor was taken from a man in his sixties with colorectal cancer. The CDR3 DNA follows: TGTGCCAGCAGCTTAGGCCTAGGGGTCTATGGGGCTTTCTTT. It specifies CASSLGLGVYGAFF. Based on the CDR3 plus reference TRBV13 and TRBJ1-1, the full variable domain is AAGVIQSPRHLIKEKRETATLKCYPIPRHDTVYWYQQGPGQDPQFLISFYEKMQSDKGSIPDRFSAQQFSDYHSELNMSSLELGDSALYFCASSLGLGVYGAFFGQGTRLTVV.